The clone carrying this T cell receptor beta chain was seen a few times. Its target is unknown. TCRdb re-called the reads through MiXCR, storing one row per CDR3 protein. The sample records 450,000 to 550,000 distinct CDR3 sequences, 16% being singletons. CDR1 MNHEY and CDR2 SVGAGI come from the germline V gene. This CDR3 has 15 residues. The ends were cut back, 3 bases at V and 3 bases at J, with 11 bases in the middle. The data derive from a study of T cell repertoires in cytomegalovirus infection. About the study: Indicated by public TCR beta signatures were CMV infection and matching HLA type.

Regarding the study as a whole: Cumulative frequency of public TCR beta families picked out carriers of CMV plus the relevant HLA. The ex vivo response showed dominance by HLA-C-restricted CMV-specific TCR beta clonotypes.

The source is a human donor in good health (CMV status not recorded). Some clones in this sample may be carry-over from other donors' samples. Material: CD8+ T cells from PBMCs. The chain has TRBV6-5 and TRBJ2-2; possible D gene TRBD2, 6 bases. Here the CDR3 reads CASSYIREDTGELFF. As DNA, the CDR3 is TGTGCCAGCAGTTATATCAGGGAGGACACCGGGGAGCTGTTTTTT.